This entry concerns a single T cell receptor beta chain. In the original workflow: Estimates of nucleated cell counts were drawn from the amplification of reference gene primers. Sequencing used immunoSEQ multiplex PCR; TCRdb keeps in-frame clones, though not all of them. V and J calls plus clone size are reproduced from that table; the DNA served to infer D and trimming. The repertoire holds about 250,000 clones, with 70% to 90% as singletons. The source of the sample is a study of blood T cell repertoires in COVID-19. Study summary: Specimens from acute and convalescent COVID-19 originated in the United States, Italy and Spain. Sources were T cells, B-cell-depleted T cells, or PBMCs; the material itself was cDNA or gDNA.

This CDR3 is built from 15 residues. Deletions cut 6 bases from V and 8 bases from J, with 19 bases between. Germline CDR1 and CDR2: SNHLY and FYNNEI. The clonotype originates from a woman aged 55-69 years with active or convalescent COVID-19. The chain couples TRBV2 to TRBJ1-4; TRBD1 is a possible D gene (5 bases). Source material: peripheral blood. The chain's CDR3 is CASRVFPREGEKLFF. The CDR3, as DNA: TGTGCCAGCAGAGTCTTCCCCAGGGAGGGCGAAAAACTGTTTTTT.